Detailed here is one T cell receptor beta chain. The antigen is unknown. The repertoire was sequenced with immunoSEQ multiplex PCR; TCRdb's copy has only in-frame clones and lacks some. Among a few hundred thousand clones listed, roughly 88% were seen once. These data belong to a study of cytomegalovirus exposure and HLA in healthy donors. Study-level findings and limits: Testing in vitro showed a few CMV-associated chains specific for CMV antigens. Associated with cytomegalovirus, according to the listing, were 150 to 200 TCR beta chains. There were some public TCRs occurring in many donors, but most TCR sequences were rare.

Germline V gene lookup returns CDR1 MNHEY and CDR2 SVGAGI. This CDR3 has 13 amino acids. Trimming cost V 5 bases and J 6 bases, with 13 bases left between them. The sample was PBMCs. The TCR comes from a woman aged 25 to 39 in good health and CMV-seropositive. J is TRBJ2-5 and V is TRBV6-5; tentatively, D is TRBD2 (6 bases). CDR3 residues: CASSTGSWKTQYF. The CDR3 nucleotides are TGTGCCAGCAGTACCGGGAGTTGGAAGACCCAGTACTTC.